This T cell receptor (beta chain) was obtained from a study of cytomegalovirus exposure and HLA in healthy donors. In germline, CDR1 is GTSNPN, CDR2 SVGIG (reference sequence). V lost 3 bases and J 0 bases, leaving 11 bases between the germline ends. The CDR3 totals 14 residues. Libraries were prepared by immunoSEQ multiplex PCR; TCRdb keeps only in-frame clonotypes and omits some of them. The profile covers some 83,000 clones, with roughly 94% appearing a single time and 2.5% to 3.5% taken by the ten largest. The TCR comes from a woman between 18 and 30 years old in good health and CMV-seropositive. The sequenced sample was PBMCs. The chain couples TRBV30 to TRBJ1-1, with D unclear. The CDR3 sequence: CAWSAGLLNTEAFF. DNA of the CDR3: TGTGCCTGGAGCGCAGGACTCCTGAACACTGAAGCTTTCTTT.